These 10 T cell receptor beta chains share one sample of origin, sequenced in a study of blood T cell repertoires in COVID-19. TCRdb's table, derived via immunoSEQ multiplex PCR, lists solely in-frame clones and lacks some. The repertoire consists of approximately 260,000 clones, with 88% occurring once and the leading ten covering roughly 10%. Material for sequencing was peripheral blood. Every receptor here comes from a woman in her seventies with COVID-19, enrolled during active disease.

A few counts support this clone. This chain uses TRBV3-1 (or the pseudogene TRBV3-2) with TRBJ1-2, with TRBD1 identical over 8 bases. The CDR3 loop spans 15 amino acids. With V trimmed by 0 bases and J by 4 bases, 4 bases remained unmatched. CDR1 and CDR2 from the germline V gene are LGHDT and YNNKEL (reference sequence). The CDR3 loop is CASSQDLTGGYGYTF. The CDR3 DNA is TGTGCCAGCAGCCAAGATCTCACAGGGGGCTATGGCTACACCTTC.

J is TRBJ2-7 and V is TRBV30; tentatively, D is TRBD1 (6 bases). CDR3 length: 13 amino acids. Germline V gene sequence: CDR1 GTSNPN, CDR2 SVGIG (reference sequence). V was trimmed by 4 bases and J by 6 bases, leaving 16 bases between them. The CDR3 reads CAWMHRATREQYF. The CDR3 bases are TGTGCCTGGATGCACAGGGCAACGCGCGAGCAGTACTTC.

J is TRBJ2-3 and V is TRBV5-1, with 7 bases that match TRBD2. Germline CDR1 is SGHRS and CDR2 is YFSETQ. The ends lost 4 bases at V and 2 bases at J; junction bases unmatched: 7. CDR3 length: 15 amino acids. CDR3 region: CASSPGLNHTDTQYF. CDR3 in DNA: TGCGCCAGCAGCCCGGGACTAAACCACACAGATACGCAGTATTTT.

The chain couples TRBV18 to TRBJ2-7, with 7 positions matching TRBD1. Germline V gene lookup returns CDR1 KGHSH and CDR2 LQKENI. The V gene end was trimmed by 6 bases and the J gene end by 4 bases; junction bases not matched to a gene: 6. The CDR3 has 13 amino acids. The CDR3 DNA is TGTGCCAGCTCCGGGACAGAGTTTTACGAGCAGTACTTC. It codes for CASSGTEFYEQYF.

This CDR3 reads CATSDYTGSSGWGTGELFF. CDR3 sequence (DNA): TGTGCCACCAGTGACTATACCGGTTCTAGCGGGTGGGGCACCGGGGAGCTGTTTTTT. The rearrangement uses TRBV24-1 and TRBJ2-2; 8 bases align to TRBD2. Germline loops: CDR1 KGHDR, CDR2 SFDVKD. CDR3 size: 19 residues. Unmatched junction bases numbered 16, after V lost 4 bases and J lost 4 bases.

The V call is TRBV11-2, the J call TRBJ2-7, with 10 nucleotides matching TRBD1. The germline V gene has CDR1 SGHAT and CDR2 FQNNGV. The CDR3 spans 14 residues. The trim removed 3 bases at V and 2 bases at J, leaving 1 base unmatched. The DNA of the CDR3 is TGTGCCAGCAGCTTGGGACAGGGGACCTACGAGCAGTACTTC. Translation: CASSLGQGTYEQYF.

This clone was observed a single time. V gene TRBV7-8 combines with J gene TRBJ2-7, with 7 bases that match TRBD1. V lost 3 bases and J lost 1; bases outside the gene matches: 6. CDR1 SGHVS and CDR2 FQNEAQ come from the germline V gene. The CDR3 is made up of 15 amino acids. The CDR3 loop reads CASSFSGTVSYEQYF. In nucleotides, the CDR3 is TGTGCCAGCAGCTTCTCCGGGACAGTGTCCTACGAGCAGTACTTC.

In its sample, this clone was seen once. The chain couples TRBV12-5 to TRBJ2-7; D is perhaps TRBD1 (6 bases). Germline V gene data show CDR1 as LGHNT and CDR2 as FRNRAP. The CDR3 has 13 amino acids. Trimming took 6 bases from V and 2 from J, leaving 11 bases between them. CDR3 region: CASGPGTTYEQYF. As DNA, the CDR3 is TGTGCTAGTGGACCCGGGACAACCTACGAGCAGTACTTC.

The CDR3 region has the DNA TGTGCCAGCACCCCAAGCGGAGCCCCCGAGCAGTACTTC. It yields the protein CASTPSGAPEQYF. V gene TRBV27 combines with J gene TRBJ2-7; D may be TRBD2 (5 bases). Trimming removed 7 bases from V and 6 bases from J, with 16 bases in between. From germline, CDR1 is MNHEY and CDR2 SMNVEV (reference sequence). CDR3 length: 13 residues.

This clone was observed a single time. The chain couples TRBV11-3 to TRBJ1-2, with 7 bases matching TRBD1. This CDR3 is built from 13 residues. With V trimmed by 5 bases and J by 6 bases, 6 bases remained unmatched. Germline lookup yields CDR1 SGHNT and CDR2 YENEEA. DNA for the CDR3: TGTGCCAGCAGCCTGAGACAGGGCGATGGCTACACCTTC. It yields the protein CASSLRQGDGYTF.